Presented here are 30 T cell receptor beta chains from one specimen sequenced in a study of T cells in Graves' hyperthyroidism and ophthalmopathy. Amplification of TCR beta CDR3 regions used RNA as the template. First-round RT-PCR with HTBI primers amplified the TCR CDR3 region. TCRdb itself ran the multiplex PCR reads through MiXCR, one entry per CDR3 protein. In the table there are 300,000 to 450,000 distinct CDR3 sequences, around 16% of which are singletons. The sample was blood. These receptors all stem from a woman in her late teens or twenties with Graves' hyperthyroidism that later progressed to Graves' ophthalmopathy.

At least ten counts were recorded for this clonotype. CDR3 residues: CASSYLRTSGGSYEQYF. CDR3 DNA: TGTGCCAGCAGTTACCTCAGGACTAGCGGGGGCTCCTACGAGCAGTACTTC. This chain joins TRBV6-2 or TRBV6-3 and TRBJ2-7; 13 nucleotides match TRBD2. CDR1 is MNHEY and CDR2 is SVGEGT in the germline V gene. V dropped 2 bases and J dropped 0; count of bases not matched to a gene: 4. The length of the CDR3 is 17 residues.

There are many counts of this clonotype. The rearrangement links TRBV20-1 to TRBJ2-5; TRBD1 aligns across 7 bases. Germline trimming cut 0 bases from V and 5 bases from J; bases unmatched to any gene: 6. The germline V gene has CDR1 DFQATT and CDR2 SNEGSKA (reference sequence). The CDR3 has 14 residues. The CDR3 DNA is TGCAGTGCTAGAGAGGGCAGGGGGTTGGAGACCCAGTACTTC. Residues: CSAREGRGLETQYF.

V and J are TRBV30 and TRBJ1-3, with D uncertain. V lost 7 bases and J lost 2, with 9 bases in between. The V gene's germline CDR1 is GTSNPN and CDR2 SVGIG (reference sequence). This CDR3 contains 12 residues. The CDR3 coding sequence is TGTGCCTTGACCTCAACTGGAAACACCATATATTTT. It is translated as CALTSTGNTIYF.

This chain's CDR3 is CATSHSRQVLYNEQFF. The DNA for the CDR3 is TGTGCCACCAGCCACAGTAGACAGGTCCTCTACAATGAGCAGTTCTTC. This chain connects TRBV15 to TRBJ2-1; tentatively, D is TRBD1 (6 bases). V was cut by 5 bases and J by 3 bases, with 17 bases left in between. Per the germline V gene, CDR1 is LNHNV and CDR2 is YYDKDF (reference sequence). This CDR3 is 16 amino acids long.

V gene TRBV15 combines with J gene TRBJ1-4; 10 nucleotides agree with TRBD1. V shed 1 base and J 7 bases; nucleotides not matched to a gene: 9. There are 17 residues in the CDR3. Germline loops: CDR1 LNHNV, CDR2 YYDKDF (reference sequence). CDR3 coding DNA: TGTGCCACCAGCAGAGCCCTACTCCGGGACAGGGGTGAAAAACTGTTTTTT. This codes for CATSRALLRDRGEKLFF.

CDR3 sequence: CASSALAGGPGELFF. CDR3 DNA: TGTGCCAGCAGCGCGCTAGCGGGAGGGCCCGGGGAGCTGTTTTTT. The chain joins TRBV9 to TRBJ2-2; 12 bases map to TRBD2. The junction had 3 bases not matched to a gene; V was cut back by 3 bases and J by 6 bases. The CDR3 is made up of 15 amino acids. Germline CDR1 SGDLS, CDR2 YYNGEE.

This clonotype came up many times. The chain joins TRBV15 to TRBJ2-1; the D call may be TRBD1 or TRBD2 (5 bases each). Germline lookup yields CDR1 LNHNV and CDR2 YYDKDF (reference sequence). The CDR3 sequence is 19 residues long. V was pared by 0 bases and J by 4 bases, with 22 bases between. The CDR3 nucleotides are TGTGCCACCAGCAGAGAGCGAGGGTTTCCCGGGACGGAATACAATGAGCAGTTCTTC. This gives the protein CATSRERGFPGTEYNEQFF.

This sequence joins TRBV7-8 and TRBJ2-5; possible D gene TRBD2, 7 bases. Trimming removed 3 bases at V and 2 bases at J, with 19 bases between. The CDR3 runs to 17 residues. Germline values: CDR1 SGHVS, CDR2 FQNEAQ. CDR3 sequence reads: CASSLEGGGRRQETQYF. The DNA of the CDR3 is TGTGCCAGCAGCTTGGAGGGGGGGGGAAGAAGACAAGAGACCCAGTACTTC. The whole variable domain, filled in from reference TRBV7-8 and TRBJ2-5, reads GAGVSQSPRYKVAKRGQDVALRCDPISGHVSLFWYQQALGQGPEFLTYFQNEAQLDKSGLPSDRFFAERPEGSVSTLKIQRTQQEDSAVYLCASSLEGGGRRQETQYFGPGTRLLVL.

This clonotype was recorded many times. The chain employs TRBV20-1 and TRBJ2-1, with no clear D. The CDR3 consists of 12 residues. Per germline, CDR1 DFQATT and CDR2 SNEGSKA (reference sequence). V gave up 4 bases and J gave up 8 bases, with 12 bases separating them. As DNA, the CDR3 is TGCAGTGCTACCCGCTTGGGCGATGAGCAGTTCTTC. Protein: CSATRLGDEQFF.

This clonotype was found many times. The V call is TRBV28, the J call TRBJ2-5, with D tentatively TRBD2 (6 bases). V gave up 9 bases and J gave up 1 base, with 15 bases separating them. Germline values: CDR1 MDHEN, CDR2 SYDVKM. The CDR3 is 14 amino acids. The CDR3 region is CASAQAGLQETQYF. The CDR3 nucleotides read TGTGCCAGTGCTCAAGCGGGCCTCCAAGAGACCCAGTACTTC. Drawing the rest from reference TRBV28 and TRBJ2-5, the complete variable domain is DVKVTQSSRYLVKRTGEKVFLECVQDMDHENMFWYRQDPGLGLRLIYFSYDVKMKEKGDIPEGYSVSREKKERFSLILESASTNQTSMYLCASAQAGLQETQYFGPGTRLLVL.

The sample holds many counts of this clonotype. In nucleotides, the CDR3 is TGTGCCAGTACCACGTGGGGTCAGAGACGCACTGAAGCTTTCTTT. The encoded protein is CASTTWGQRRTEAFF. The V and J genes are TRBV19 and TRBJ1-1; the D is unclear. The CDR3 is 15 residues long. The V end was cut by 7 bases, the J end by 4 bases, with 19 bases between. Looked up from germline, CDR1 is LNHDA and CDR2 is SQIVND (reference sequence).

This clonotype has just one count. A much larger clone differs by one base, so this may be a read error. The genes are TRBV15 and TRBJ2-2, with D maybe TRBD1 (5 bases). The closer fit of TRBJ1-1 to the DNA end suggests the J call may be wrong. There are 15 residues in the CDR3. Germline V gives CDR1 LNHNV, CDR2 YYDKDF (reference sequence). CDR3 coding DNA: TGTGCCACCAGCAGAGATCTAGTGCGGGGCCCGGGAGCTTTCTTT. Translating gives CATSRDLVRGPGAFF.

This clonotype was seen only a few times. This sequence joins TRBV7-3 and TRBJ2-5; D is perhaps TRBD2 (6 bases). This CDR3 spans 13 amino acids. The germline gives CDR1 SGHTA, CDR2 FQGTGA. The CDR3 DNA is TGTGAGGGTGGGAGGAGACTTTGGGAGACCCAGTACTTC. Translation gives CEGGRRLWETQYF.

In its sample, this clonotype was seen many times. The chain employs TRBV11-2 and TRBJ1-2, with D unclear. The CDR3 covers 15 residues. Between the trimmed V and J ends, which lost 0 bases and 7 bases, there was a span of 15 bases. Germline V CDR1 and CDR2: SGHAT, FQNNGV. CDR3 sequence reads: CASSLDPLASLGYTF. The CDR3 DNA reads TGTGCCAGCAGCTTAGATCCCCTAGCCTCGCTTGGCTACACCTTC.

This clonotype was picked up many times. CDR3 loop: CASRQTAVANEKLFF. CDR3 sequence (DNA): TGTGCCAGCAGGCAGACCGCCGTGGCTAATGAAAAACTGTTTTTT. The chain recombines TRBV27 with TRBJ1-4; D gene uncertain. Germline V gives CDR1 MNHEY, CDR2 SMNVEV (reference sequence). The CDR3 runs 15 residues. V lost 6 bases and J lost 3, with 14 bases in between.

In this sample, this clonotype turned up a few times. The V gene is TRBV29-1, the J gene TRBJ2-5; a weak D match, TRBD2 (6 bases). Deletions cut 6 bases from V and 2 bases from J, with 16 bases between. The CDR3 runs 14 residues. Per germline, CDR1 SQVTM and CDR2 ANQGSEA. The CDR3 nucleotides read TGCAGCGTGGAGGGGCCAGGGATACAAGAGACCCAGTACTTC. Translation gives CSVEGPGIQETQYF.

The chain links TRBV4-1 to TRBJ1-3; no clear D. Trimming stripped 5 bases from V and 0 bases from J, with 8 bases between. In germline, CDR1 is MGHRA, CDR2 YSYEKL. This CDR3 spans 14 amino acids. CDR3 sequence (DNA): TGCGCCAGCAGCTACCCAGCCTCTGGAAACACCATATATTTT. It specifies CASSYPASGNTIYF.

A note on this clonotype: The conserved phenylalanine or tryptophan normally closing the CDR3 is absent here, so this likely arose from a read error. The gene calls are TRBV20-1 and TRBJ2-6, with D possibly being TRBD2 (5 bases). This CDR3 has 15 residues. Germline CDR1 reads DFQATT; CDR2 reads SNEGSKA (reference sequence). Trimming pared 6 bases from V and 1 base from J, leaving 13 bases between. The DNA of the CDR3 is TGCAGTGCCCCCTCGTCGGGATCTGGGGCCAACGTCCTGACTCTC. Translated: CSAPSSGSGANVLTL.

This clonotype has ten or more counts. The chain uses TRBV6-6 and TRBJ2-5; D gene uncertain. Germline CDR1 MNHNY, CDR2 SVGAGI (reference sequence). V was pared by 2 bases and J by 5 bases, with 9 bases between. CDR3 length: 13 residues. The CDR3: CASSYEKGETQYF. The CDR3 DNA sequence: TGTGCCAGCAGTTACGAGAAAGGGGAGACCCAGTACTTC.

This clonotype was detected many times. The chain uses TRBV7-2 and TRBJ2-1; 9 bases are shared with TRBD2. The V gene end was trimmed by 3 bases and the J gene end by 7 bases; junction bases not matched to a gene: 4. Germline V gives CDR1 SGHTA, CDR2 FQGNSA. This CDR3 region has 14 residues. The chain's CDR3 is CASSLGAGGNEQFF. CDR3 nucleotides: TGTGCCAGCAGCTTGGGAGCGGGAGGAAATGAGCAGTTCTTC.

This clonotype was observed at least ten times. This chain uses TRBV6-6 with TRBJ2-7; TRBD2 matches 13 bases. With V trimmed by 0 bases and J by 2 bases, 7 bases remained unmatched. Germline CDR1 reads MNHNY; CDR2 reads SVGAGI (reference sequence). This CDR3 spans 18 amino acids. The CDR3 loop reads CASSYSWTSGGFPYEQYF. The CDR3 coding sequence is TGTGCCAGCAGTTACTCTTGGACTAGCGGGGGTTTCCCCTACGAGCAGTACTTC.

The count of this clonotype is one. The gene calls are TRBV20-1 and TRBJ2-2; D remains ambiguous. Trimming took off 5 bases at V and 1 base at J, with 11 bases between the two ends. There are 14 residues in the CDR3. Germline-derived CDR1 and CDR2 are DFQATT and SNEGSKA (reference sequence). The CDR3 here is CSAPKLGNTGELFF. The DNA of the CDR3 is TGCAGTGCTCCTAAGCTAGGGAACACCGGGGAGCTGTTTTTT.

The V and J genes are TRBV5-1 and TRBJ2-7; 13 bases map to TRBD2. Germline CDR1 SGHRS, CDR2 YFSETQ. This CDR3 contains 19 residues. V lost 5 bases to trimming and J lost 2 bases; unmatched junction nucleotides: 16. In DNA form, the CDR3 reads TGCGCCAGCAGGCATAGGGGACTAGCGGGGCCGAGCATTACCTACGAGCAGTACTTC. Its protein product is CASRHRGLAGPSITYEQYF.

This clonotype was picked up many times. The rearrangement links TRBV6-1 to TRBJ2-7; 9 bases agree with TRBD2. The trim removed 8 bases at V and 0 bases at J, leaving 8 bases unmatched. Germline V gene sequence: CDR1 MNHNS, CDR2 SASEGT. This CDR3 has 15 residues. CDR3: CASRTVTSGSYEQYF. The CDR3 nucleotides read TGTGCCAGCCGCACCGTGACTAGCGGCTCCTACGAGCAGTACTTC.

For this clonotype: The junction does not match germline at one end; this may be a read error. CDR3 sequence (DNA): TGTGCTAGCAGCCGCGAGACAGGGGACGGCTACGAGCAGTACTTC. Translating gives CASSRETGDGYEQYF. The rearrangement joins TRBV7-7 to TRBJ2-7; 8 positions match TRBD1. CDR1 is SSHAT and CDR2 is FNYEAQ in the germline V gene (reference sequence). CDR3 length: 15 residues.

This clonotype turned up a few times. Because it lacks the conserved phenylalanine or tryptophan at the end, this CDR3 is likely a read error. The V and J genes are TRBV6-1 and TRBJ2-7; 8 bases map to TRBD1. This CDR3 region has 15 residues. The V segment lost 5 bases and the J segment 2 bases; nucleotides outside the gene matches: 8. Germline lookup yields CDR1 MNHNS and CDR2 SASEGT. CDR3 protein: CASSTRQGTAYEQYL. The CDR3 region has the DNA TGTGCCAGCAGTACCCGACAGGGGACAGCCTACGAGCAGTACCTC.

The chain carries TRBV6-1 and TRBJ2-7, with TRBD1 as a possible D gene (5 bases). V lost 10 bases, J lost 0 bases, and 10 bases lay in between. The germline gives CDR1 MNHNS, CDR2 SASEGT. The CDR3 covers 12 residues. For the CDR3, the DNA is TGTGCCACGACAGCCGTCTCCTACGAGCAGTACTTC. It specifies CATTAVSYEQYF.

This clonotype was detected ten times or more. The chain couples TRBV27 to TRBJ2-1, with TRBD2 matching 14 bases. V was clipped by 8 bases and J by 5 bases; unmatched bases: 2. Germline values: CDR1 MNHEY, CDR2 SMNVEV (reference sequence). The CDR3 has 14 amino acids. The CDR3 nucleotides read TGTGCCAGCGGGACTAGCGGGAGCCACAATGAGCAGTTCTTC. Its translation: CASGTSGSHNEQFF.

This clonotype was detected ten times or more. This rearrangement joins TRBV2 to TRBJ1-5, with 11 bases lining up with TRBD1. The CDR3 runs to 18 residues. V dropped 5 bases and J dropped 6; count of bases not matched to a gene: 15. Germline lookup yields CDR1 SNHLY and CDR2 FYNNEI. The CDR3 DNA reads as TGTGCCAGCAGTACCATCCGAGGACAGGGGGCGATTAGTCAGCCCCAGCATTTT. It encodes CASSTIRGQGAISQPQHF.

This clonotype was seen a handful of times. This chain links TRBV4-1 with TRBJ2-7; unclear D gene. Germline V lookup: CDR1 MGHRA, CDR2 YSYEKL. Between the trimmed V and J ends, which lost 0 bases and 4 bases, there was a span of 7 bases. The length of the CDR3 is 13 residues. This CDR3 reads CASSQDVVYEQYF. The CDR3 bases are TGCGCCAGCAGCCAAGATGTCGTATACGAGCAGTACTTC.